The 8 T cell receptor beta chains presented below share a single source sample, sequenced in a study of T cells in Graves' hyperthyroidism and ophthalmopathy. There were TCR beta CDR3 regions amplified from RNA transcripts. TCR CDR3 underwent first-round RT-PCR with the HTBI primer set. In TCRdb, the multiplex PCR reads were re-called with MiXCR into one record per CDR3 protein. The data hold more than 300,000 distinct CDR3 sequences, with about 15% observed a single time. What was sequenced was blood. The receptors were sampled from a woman aged 25 to 39 with Graves' hyperthyroidism.

Many counts were recorded for this clonotype. The CDR3 here is CASSLKAGVGNTEAFF. The CDR3 DNA reads as TGTGCCAGCAGTTTAAAGGCAGGGGTAGGGAACACTGAAGCTTTCTTT. The chain links TRBV27 to TRBJ1-1; the D gene is possibly TRBD1 (6 bases). CDR1 is MNHEY and CDR2 is SMNVEV in the germline V gene (reference sequence). V lost 2 bases to trimming and J lost 1 base, with 14 bases between them. The CDR3 has 16 residues.

The chain uses TRBV29-1 and TRBJ2-7; D is possibly TRBD1 (6 bases). V was shortened by 2 bases and J by 1 base, with 18 bases between the two germline ends. The CDR3 loop spans 16 amino acids. Germline-derived CDR1 and CDR2 are SQVTM and ANQGSEA. The CDR3 sequence: CSVERETGGFSYEQYF. DNA for the CDR3: TGCAGCGTTGAAAGAGAGACAGGTGGATTTTCCTACGAGCAGTACTTC.

This chain's CDR3 is CASSYTFSYEQYF. The CDR3 DNA follows: TGTGCCAGCAGTTATACTTTTTCCTACGAGCAGTACTTC. The gene calls are TRBV6-1 and TRBJ2-7; no definite D call. The V end lost 5 bases, the J end lost 1 base, and 9 bases lay between the germline ends. The germline V gene encodes CDR1 MNHNS and CDR2 SASEGT. The CDR3 length is 13 residues.

The V call is TRBV7-2, the J call TRBJ2-2, with 8 bases lining up with TRBD2. V lost 6 bases to trimming and J lost 10 bases; unmatched junction nucleotides: 10. Germline loops: CDR1 SGHTA, CDR2 FQGNSA. This CDR3 has 14 amino acids. The CDR3 reads CASRPGTRNAELFF. The CDR3 coding sequence is TGTGCCAGCAGACCCGGGACTAGGAATGCGGAGCTGTTTTTT.

This clonotype was seen at least ten times. This chain uses TRBV30 with TRBJ2-1; 8 positions agree with TRBD2. CDR3 size: 16 residues. V gave up 3 bases and J gave up 4 bases; unmatched junction bases: 11. CDR1 is GTSNPN and CDR2 is SVGIG in the germline V gene (reference sequence). DNA for the CDR3: TGTGCCTGGAGGGTACCGGGAGGGCCAAAGTACAATGAGCAGTTCTTC. Amino acid sequence: CAWRVPGGPKYNEQFF.

This clonotype has a handful of counts. The CDR3 is CASSALAGGGTDTQYF. The CDR3 coding sequence is TGCGCCAGCAGTGCATTAGCGGGAGGCGGCACAGATACGCAGTATTTT. This chain connects TRBV10-1 to TRBJ2-3; the match to TRBD2 covers 10 bases. Germline loops: CDR1 WNHNN, CDR2 SYGVQD (reference sequence). The CDR3 length is 16 residues. With 4 bases clipped from V and 1 base from J, the junction kept 5 bases outside the gene matches.

This clonotype came up many times. J is TRBJ2-1 and V is TRBV28, with 9 bases fitting TRBD2. V was pared by 3 bases and J by 4 bases, with 7 bases of the junction left unmatched. CDR3 length: 16 amino acids. Germline V CDR1 and CDR2: MDHEN, SYDVKM. CDR3 amino acids: CASSFPLAGTYNEQFF. CDR3 in DNA: TGTGCCAGCAGTTTTCCCCTAGCGGGGACATACAATGAGCAGTTCTTC.

This clonotype was counted ten times or more. The rearrangement joins TRBV18 to TRBJ1-1; D is uncertain. The CDR3 extends over 13 amino acids. Trimming removed 3 bases from V and 6 bases from J, with 11 bases in between. In germline, CDR1 is KGHSH, CDR2 LQKENI. CDR3 in amino acids: CASSPEVIPEAFF. The CDR3 nucleotides read TGTGCCAGCTCACCGGAGGTGATCCCTGAAGCTTTCTTT.